Shown below are 10 T cell receptor beta chains from a single sample sequenced in a study of response to subunit inactivated influenza vaccine. TCRdb recomputed calls from the RT-PCR reads with MiXCR, one row per CDR3 protein. The sample has 800,000 or so distinct CDR3 sequences; around 20% are singletons. This specimen consisted of PBMCs from blood, obtained around 5 days after vaccination. These receptors were taken from a man aged 50-59 years who received an inactivated influenza vaccine.

This clonotype was observed a few times. The gene calls are TRBV10-3 and TRBJ2-7; the match to TRBD2 covers 10 bases. Trimming cost V 0 bases and J 0 bases; bases outside gene matches: 5. CDR1 and CDR2 from the germline V gene are ENHRY and SYGVKD. The CDR3 is made up of 17 amino acids. In nucleotides, the CDR3 is TGTGCCATCAGTGAGTCGAGCGGGGGGGGAAGCTCCTACGAGCAGTACTTC. As protein: CAISESSGGGSSYEQYF.

This clonotype was detected only a few times. V is TRBV12-3 or TRBV12-4 and J is TRBJ2-2; D is undetermined. The CDR3 has 17 residues. Deletions cut 3 bases from V and 5 bases from J, with 19 bases between. The CDR3 reads CASSFARTRKKTGELFF. In nucleotides, the CDR3 is TGTGCCAGCAGTTTTGCTCGGACCCGCAAAAAGACCGGGGAGCTGTTTTTT.

This clonotype has at least ten counts. The V and J genes are TRBV12-3 or TRBV12-4 and TRBJ2-3; 11 bases map to TRBD2. After removal of 4 bases from V and 5 bases from J, the junction contained 5 bases not matched to a gene. The CDR3 has 15 residues. For the CDR3, the DNA is TGTGCCAGCAGTTCCCTAGCGGGGGGTGGAGATACGCAGTATTTT. Translating it yields CASSSLAGGGDTQYF.

This clonotype was detected only a few times. The V call is TRBV4-3, the J call TRBJ2-2; D gene uncertain. Per germline, CDR1 LGHNA and CDR2 YSLEER. The CDR3 extends over 16 amino acids. Trimming shortened V by 0 bases and J by 7 bases, and 15 bases separated the two germline ends. The CDR3 reads CASSQDGTLSVGELFF. The CDR3 coding sequence is TGCGCCAGCAGCCAAGACGGAACACTATCTGTCGGGGAGCTGTTTTTT.

The rearrangement joins TRBV4-3 to TRBJ2-2; either TRBD1 or TRBD2 may supply D (5 bases each). Trimming took 2 bases from V and 8 from J, leaving 18 bases between them. The CDR3 covers 16 residues. Per the germline V gene, CDR1 is LGHNA and CDR2 is YSLEER. The CDR3 region is CASSQILGVQGGELFF. In DNA, the CDR3 is TGCGCCAGCAGCCAAATTCTGGGGGTGCAGGGTGGGGAGCTGTTTTTT.

The chain joins TRBV24-1 to TRBJ2-1; D uncertain. The germline V and J ends were trimmed by 3 bases and 0 bases, with 14 bases remaining between them. Germline loops: CDR1 KGHDR, CDR2 SFDVKD. The CDR3 is made up of 17 amino acids. In DNA form, the CDR3 reads TGTGCCACCAGTGATACTAAGACCCTCTTCTCCTACAATGAGCAGTTCTTC. Protein sequence: CATSDTKTLFSYNEQFF.

The table lists this clonotype with a few counts. This sequence joins TRBV9 and TRBJ2-2; unclear D gene. V lost 0 bases and J lost 6, with 3 bases in between. From germline, CDR1 is SGDLS and CDR2 YYNGEE. This CDR3 contains 12 residues. The DNA for the CDR3 is TGTGCCAGCAGCGTAGTGGCCGGGGAGCTGTTTTTT. Its protein is CASSVVAGELFF. The entire variable domain, with the rest obtained from reference TRBV9 and TRBJ2-2, is as follows: DSGVTQTPKHLITATGQRVTLRCSPRSGDLSVYWYQQSLDQGLQFLIQYYNGEERAKGNILERFSAQQFPDLHSELNLSSLELGDSALYFCASSVVAGELFFGEGSRLTVL.

The chain recombines TRBV6-1 with TRBJ2-7; D ambiguous. Germline V gene lookup returns CDR1 MNHNS and CDR2 SASEGT. The ends were cut back, 5 bases at V and 5 bases at J, with 22 bases in the middle. The CDR3 totals 16 residues. The CDR3 DNA is TGTGCCAGCAGTACGGGCAGGACCCGGTTAGGCGACGAGCAGTACTTC. Encoded protein: CASSTGRTRLGDEQYF.

The chain is built from TRBV5-1 and TRBJ2-3, with TRBD2 matching over 12 bases. Germline-derived CDR1 and CDR2 are SGHRS and YFSETQ. V shed 6 bases and J 1 base; nucleotides not matched to a gene: 3. CDR3 length: 15 residues. CDR3 region: CASTGLAGRTDTQYF. The CDR3 bases are TGCGCCAGCACCGGACTAGCGGGACGCACAGATACGCAGTATTTT.

The V call is TRBV9, the J call TRBJ1-1; D ambiguous. Trimming took 0 bases from V and 8 from J, leaving 8 bases between them. From germline, CDR1 is SGDLS and CDR2 YYNGEE. CDR3 length: 12 residues. The CDR3 protein is CASSVAGREAFF. As DNA, the CDR3 is TGTGCCAGCAGCGTAGCCGGCAGAGAAGCTTTCTTT.